This TCR beta chain was identified in a study of CD8+CD57+ T cells in acquired aplastic anemia. The germline V and J ends were trimmed by 1 base and 9 bases, with 10 bases remaining between them. This CDR3 is built from 14 residues. Germline V gene sequence: CDR1 SEHNR, CDR2 FQNEAQ (reference sequence). TCR beta VDJ combinations and CDR3 sequences were profiled from genomic DNA. TCRdb re-called the reads with MiXCR, one entry per CDR3 protein. This repertoire shows hundreds of thousands of distinct CDR3 sequences, 56% found once; its top ten account for under 1.5%. Before being chosen for sequencing, patients had shown CD8+CD57+ cell expansion by flow cytometry.

The rearrangement links TRBV7-9 to TRBJ1-6; a weak D match, TRBD1 (5 bases). Material for sequencing was sorted CD4+, CD8+, or CD8+CD57+ T cells (not recorded which) from PBMCs. The sequence came from a human donor with aplastic anemia. The CDR3 DNA follows: TGTGCCAGCAGCTTAGATCCAGGGTTTTCACCCCTCCACTTT. It specifies CASSLDPGFSPLHF.